The present entry profiles one T cell receptor (beta chain) with its context. Its specificity is not known. The CDR3 loop spans 16 amino acids. The V and J ends lost 4 bases and 6 bases, in that order; junction bases with no gene match: 12. Germline lookup yields CDR1 SGHAT and CDR2 FQNNGV. The table came from immunoSEQ multiplex PCR; TCRdb's copy has only in-frame clones and leaves some out. The top ten hold 4.5% to 6% of the sample, which has 130,000 to 150,000 clones, about nine tenths seen once. This entry comes from a study of T cell responses to AZD1222 COVID-19 vaccine. Findings of the study overall: Reportedly, nearly half the spike-specific TCRs target unmutated variant regions. A rise in Spike-specific TCR breadth and depth followed two AZD1222 doses. Repertoire sampling occurred only after the peak T cell response. Recipients of AZD1222 seropositive at baseline numbered only 6 or 7.

This TCR derives from an adult in good health. Material: peripheral blood, obtained on day 0 of AZD1222 vaccination. The chain links TRBV11-2 to TRBJ1-1, with 9 bases fitting TRBD1. The CDR3 bases are TGTGCCAGCAGCTCCCCCAAGGGACAGGGCCCCCCTGAAGCTTTCTTT. Translation: CASSSPKGQGPPEAFF.